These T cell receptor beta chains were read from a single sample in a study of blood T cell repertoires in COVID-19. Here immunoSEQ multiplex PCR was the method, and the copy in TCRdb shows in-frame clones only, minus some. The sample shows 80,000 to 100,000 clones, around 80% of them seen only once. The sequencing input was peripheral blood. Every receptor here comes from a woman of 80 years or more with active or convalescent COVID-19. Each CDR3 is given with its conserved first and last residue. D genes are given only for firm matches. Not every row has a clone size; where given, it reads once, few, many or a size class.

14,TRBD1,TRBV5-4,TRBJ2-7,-,CASSYPGQGYEQYF,TGTGCCAGCAGTTACCCGGGACAGGGGTACGAGCAGTACTTC
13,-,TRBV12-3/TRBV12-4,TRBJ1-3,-,CASSYSSGNTIYF,TGTGCCAGCAGCTACAGCTCTGGAAACACCATATATTTT
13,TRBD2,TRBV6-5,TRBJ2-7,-,CASTAGVWYEQYF,TGTGCCAGCACAGCGGGAGTATGGTACGAGCAGTACTTC
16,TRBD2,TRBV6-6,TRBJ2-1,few,CASSYSGSSGGNEQFF,TGTGCCAGCAGTTACTCAGGGTCTAGCGGAGGCAATGAGCAGTTCTTC
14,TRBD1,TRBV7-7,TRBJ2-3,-,CASSFGQGQDTQYF,TGTGCTAGCAGCTTCGGACAGGGCCAAGATACGCAGTATTTT
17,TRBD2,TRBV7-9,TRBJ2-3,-,CASSFGLAGGPTDTQYF,TGTGCCAGCAGCTTCGGCCTAGCGGGAGGGCCCACAGATACGCAGTATTTT
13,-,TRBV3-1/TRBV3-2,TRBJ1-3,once,CASLSDSGNTIYF,TGTGCCAGCCTCAGTGACTCTGGAAACACCATATATTTT
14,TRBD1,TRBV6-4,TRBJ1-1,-,CASRPGQGDTEAFF,TGTGCCAGCAGGCCGGGACAGGGTGACACTGAAGCTTTCTTT
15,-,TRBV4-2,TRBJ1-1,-,CASSQDPHSFSEAFF,TGTGCCAGCAGCCAAGATCCCCACAGTTTCTCTGAAGCTTTCTTT
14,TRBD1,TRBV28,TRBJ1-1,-,CASITGTGHTEAFF,TGTGCCAGCATCACCGGGACAGGGCACACTGAAGCTTTCTTT
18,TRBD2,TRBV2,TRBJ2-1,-,CASTRGGLAGRLYNEQFF,TGTGCCAGCACCCGAGGTGGACTAGCGGGAAGATTATACAATGAGCAGTTCTTC
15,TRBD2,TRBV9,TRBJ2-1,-,CASSGGASGSTEQFF,TGTGCCAGCAGCGGGGGGGCTAGCGGGAGCACTGAGCAGTTCTTC
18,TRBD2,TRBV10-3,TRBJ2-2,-,CAISHPGLAGTPTGELFF,TGTGCCATCAGTCATCCGGGACTAGCGGGGACCCCCACCGGGGAGCTGTTTTTT
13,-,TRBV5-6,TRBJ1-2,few,CASSRGGLYGYTF,TGTGCCAGCAGCCGAGGAGGCCTCTATGGCTACACCTTC
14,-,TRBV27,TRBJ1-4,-,CASSLKGTGKKLFF,TGTGCCAGCAGTTTAAAGGGAACAGGGAAAAAACTGTTTTTT
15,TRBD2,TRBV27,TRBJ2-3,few,CASSFASGSSDTQYF,TGTGCCAGCAGTTTCGCTAGCGGGAGTTCAGATACGCAGTATTTT
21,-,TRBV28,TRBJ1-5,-,CASSFPNPLRSPKGVNQPQHF,TGTGCCAGCAGTTTCCCCAACCCGCTTCGTTCCCCGAAGGGGGTCAATCAGCCCCAGCATTTT
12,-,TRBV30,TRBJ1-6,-,CAWNSLTAPLHF,TGTGCCTGGAACAGTCTAACGGCACCCCTCCACTTT
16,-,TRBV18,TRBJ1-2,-,CASSPRGSDTIYGYTF,TGTGCCAGCTCACCACGGGGCTCCGACACCATCTATGGCTACACCTTC
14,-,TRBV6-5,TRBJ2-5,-,CASSYQRVQETQYF,TGTGCCAGCAGTTACCAGCGGGTCCAAGAGACCCAGTACTTC
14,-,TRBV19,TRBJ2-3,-,CASRVRGGKDTQYF,TGTGCCAGTAGGGTTAGGGGGGGTAAAGATACGCAGTATTTT
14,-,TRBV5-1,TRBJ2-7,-,CASSAGGAGLEQYF,TGCGCCAGCAGCGCCGGAGGGGCGGGTCTCGAGCAGTACTTC
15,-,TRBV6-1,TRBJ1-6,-,CASSEAGGASSPLHF,TGTGCCAGCAGTGAAGCCGGAGGGGCTAGTTCACCCCTCCACTTT
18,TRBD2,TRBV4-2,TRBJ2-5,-,CASSQDLSVAGGWETQYF,TGTGCCAGCAGCCAAGATCTATCGGTAGCGGGGGGCTGGGAGACCCAGTACTTC
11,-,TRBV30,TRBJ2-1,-,CAWSPLREQFF,TGTGCCTGGAGTCCCCTGAGAGAGCAGTTCTTC
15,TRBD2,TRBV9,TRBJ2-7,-,CASSVTGLAEYEQYF,TGTGCCAGCAGCGTCACCGGACTAGCGGAATACGAGCAGTACTTC